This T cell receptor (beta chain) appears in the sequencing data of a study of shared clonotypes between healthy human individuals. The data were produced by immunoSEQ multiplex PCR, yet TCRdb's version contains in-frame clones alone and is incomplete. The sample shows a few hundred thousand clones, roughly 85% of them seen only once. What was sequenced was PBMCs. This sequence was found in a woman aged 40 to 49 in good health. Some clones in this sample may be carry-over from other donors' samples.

CDR3 DNA: TGTGCCAGCAGTGTTGGGGCAGCCGGGGTTTGGGAGCTGTTTTTT. This sequence encodes CASSVGAAGVWELFF. The chain joins TRBV28 to TRBJ2-2; D possibly uses TRBD1 or TRBD2 (5 bases each). Germline V lookup: CDR1 MDHEN, CDR2 SYDVKM. The CDR3 consists of 15 residues. V shed 5 bases and J shed 9 bases, with 19 bases lying between them.